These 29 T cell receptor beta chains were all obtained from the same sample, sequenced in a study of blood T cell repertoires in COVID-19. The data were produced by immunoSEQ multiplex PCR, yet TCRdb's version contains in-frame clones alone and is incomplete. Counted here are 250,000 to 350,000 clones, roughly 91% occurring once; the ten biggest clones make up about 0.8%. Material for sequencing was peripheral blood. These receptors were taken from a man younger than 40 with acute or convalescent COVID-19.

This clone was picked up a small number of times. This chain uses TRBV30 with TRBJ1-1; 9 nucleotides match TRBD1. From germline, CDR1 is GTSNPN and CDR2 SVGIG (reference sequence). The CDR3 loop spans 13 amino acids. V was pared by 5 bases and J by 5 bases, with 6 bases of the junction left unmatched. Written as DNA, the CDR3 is TGTGCCTGGGACAGGGGGTTAGTGACTGAAGCTTTCTTT. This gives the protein CAWDRGLVTEAFF.

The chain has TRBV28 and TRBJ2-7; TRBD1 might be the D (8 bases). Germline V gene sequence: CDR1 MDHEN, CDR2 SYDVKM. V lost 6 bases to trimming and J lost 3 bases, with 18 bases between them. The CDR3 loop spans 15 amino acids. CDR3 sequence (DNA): TGTGCCAGCAGATCTCACAGGGGGGGTTTCTACGAGCAGTACTTC. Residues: CASRSHRGGFYEQYF.

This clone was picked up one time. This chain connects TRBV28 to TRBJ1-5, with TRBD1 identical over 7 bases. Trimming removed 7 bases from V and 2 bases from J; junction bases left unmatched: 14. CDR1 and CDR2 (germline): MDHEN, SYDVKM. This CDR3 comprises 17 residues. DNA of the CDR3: TGTGCCAGCACTGCAGACAGGGAAAATGGGGGCAATCAGCCCCAGCATTTT. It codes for CASTADRENGGNQPQHF.

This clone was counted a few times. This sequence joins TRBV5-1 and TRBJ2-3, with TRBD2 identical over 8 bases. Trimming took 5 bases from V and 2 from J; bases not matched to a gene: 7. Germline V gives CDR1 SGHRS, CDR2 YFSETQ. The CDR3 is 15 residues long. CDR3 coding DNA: TGCGCCAGCAGTACAAGCGGGGGATTCACAGATACGCAGTATTTT. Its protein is CASSTSGGFTDTQYF.

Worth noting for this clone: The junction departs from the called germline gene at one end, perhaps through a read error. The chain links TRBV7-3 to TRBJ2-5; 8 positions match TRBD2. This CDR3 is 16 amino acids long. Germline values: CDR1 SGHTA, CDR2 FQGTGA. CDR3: CASSLTQTSGQETQYF. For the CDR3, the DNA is TGTGCCAGCAGCCTAACCCAAACTAGCGGCCAAGAGACCCAGTACTTC.

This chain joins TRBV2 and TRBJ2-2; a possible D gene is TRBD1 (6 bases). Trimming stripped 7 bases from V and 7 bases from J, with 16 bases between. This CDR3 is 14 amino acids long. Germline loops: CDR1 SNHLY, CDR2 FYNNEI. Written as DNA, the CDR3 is TGTGCCAGCAATCTCTGGGGGCTGGGCGGGGAGCTGTTTTTT. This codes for CASNLWGLGGELFF.

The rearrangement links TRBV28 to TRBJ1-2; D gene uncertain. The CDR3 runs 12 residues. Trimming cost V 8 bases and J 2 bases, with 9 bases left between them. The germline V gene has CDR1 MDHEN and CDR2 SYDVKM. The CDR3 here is CASGSVNYGYTF. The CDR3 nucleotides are TGTGCCAGCGGTTCCGTAAACTATGGCTACACCTTC.

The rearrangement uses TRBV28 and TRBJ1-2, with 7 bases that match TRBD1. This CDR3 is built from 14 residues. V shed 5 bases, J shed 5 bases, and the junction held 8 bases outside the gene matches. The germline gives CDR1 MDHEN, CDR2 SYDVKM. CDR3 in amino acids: CASSRGQGGYGYTF. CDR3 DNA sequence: TGTGCCAGCAGTCGTGGGCAGGGGGGTTATGGCTACACCTTC.

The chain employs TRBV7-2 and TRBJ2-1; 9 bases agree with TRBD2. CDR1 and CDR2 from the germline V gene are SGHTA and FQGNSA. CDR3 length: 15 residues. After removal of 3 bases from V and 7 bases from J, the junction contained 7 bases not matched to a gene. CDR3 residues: CASSFRLAAGNEQFF. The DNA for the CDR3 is TGTGCCAGCAGCTTCCGACTAGCGGCAGGGAATGAGCAGTTCTTC.

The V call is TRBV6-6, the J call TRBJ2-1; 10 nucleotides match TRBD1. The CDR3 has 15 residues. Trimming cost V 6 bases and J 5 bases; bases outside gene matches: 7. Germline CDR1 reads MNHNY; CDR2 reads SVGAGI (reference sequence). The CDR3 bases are TGTGCCAGCAGCTGGGACAGGGGAAGGAACAATGAGCAGTTCTTC. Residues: CASSWDRGRNNEQFF.

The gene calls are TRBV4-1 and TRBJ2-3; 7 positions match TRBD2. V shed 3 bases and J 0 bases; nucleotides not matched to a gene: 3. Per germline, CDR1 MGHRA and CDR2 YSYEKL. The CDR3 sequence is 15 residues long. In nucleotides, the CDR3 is TGCGCCAGCAGCCAGGTTAGCGGGAGCACAGATACGCAGTATTTT. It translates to CASSQVSGSTDTQYF.

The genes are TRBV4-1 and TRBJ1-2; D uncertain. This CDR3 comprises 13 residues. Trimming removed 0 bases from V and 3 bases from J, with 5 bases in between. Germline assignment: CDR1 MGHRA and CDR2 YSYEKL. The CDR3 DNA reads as TGCGCCAGCAGCCAAGACGGGTACTATGGCTACACCTTC. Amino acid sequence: CASSQDGYYGYTF.

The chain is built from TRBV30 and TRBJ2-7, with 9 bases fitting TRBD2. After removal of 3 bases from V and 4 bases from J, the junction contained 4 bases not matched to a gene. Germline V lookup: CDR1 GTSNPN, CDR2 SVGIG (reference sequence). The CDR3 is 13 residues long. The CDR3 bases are TGTGCCTGGAGGACTAGCGGAGAGTACGAGCAGTACTTC. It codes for CAWRTSGEYEQYF.

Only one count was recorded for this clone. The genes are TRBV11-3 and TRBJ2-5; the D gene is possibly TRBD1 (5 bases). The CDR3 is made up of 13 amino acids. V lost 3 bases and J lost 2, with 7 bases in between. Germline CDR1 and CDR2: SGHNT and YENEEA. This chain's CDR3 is CASSFRDQETQYF. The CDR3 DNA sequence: TGTGCCAGCAGCTTCAGGGATCAAGAGACCCAGTACTTC.

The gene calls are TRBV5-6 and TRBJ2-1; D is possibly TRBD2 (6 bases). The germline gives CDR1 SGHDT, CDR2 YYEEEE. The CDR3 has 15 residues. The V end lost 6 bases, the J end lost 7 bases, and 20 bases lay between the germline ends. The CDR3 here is CASKGGTGAGNEQFF. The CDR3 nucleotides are TGTGCCAGCAAGGGAGGAACAGGAGCCGGGAATGAGCAGTTCTTC.

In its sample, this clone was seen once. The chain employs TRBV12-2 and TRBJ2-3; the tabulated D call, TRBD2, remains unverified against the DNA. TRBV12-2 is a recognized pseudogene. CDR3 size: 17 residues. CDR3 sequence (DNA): TGTGCAAGTCGCTCCGCTGGGGCGGGAGGGGCGGGAGATACGCAGTATTTT. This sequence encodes CASRSAGAGGAGDTQYF.

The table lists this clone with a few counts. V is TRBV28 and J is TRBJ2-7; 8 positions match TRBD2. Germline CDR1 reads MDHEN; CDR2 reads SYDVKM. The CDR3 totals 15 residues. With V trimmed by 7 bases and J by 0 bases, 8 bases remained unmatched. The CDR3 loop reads CASTSAGESSYEQYF. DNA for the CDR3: TGTGCCAGCACCTCAGCGGGGGAAAGCTCCTACGAGCAGTACTTC. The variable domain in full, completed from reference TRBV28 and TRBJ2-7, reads DVKVTQSSRYLVKRTGEKVFLECVQDMDHENMFWYRQDPGLGLRLIYFSYDVKMKEKGDIPEGYSVSREKKERFSLILESASTNQTSMYLCASTSAGESSYEQYFGPGTRLTVT.

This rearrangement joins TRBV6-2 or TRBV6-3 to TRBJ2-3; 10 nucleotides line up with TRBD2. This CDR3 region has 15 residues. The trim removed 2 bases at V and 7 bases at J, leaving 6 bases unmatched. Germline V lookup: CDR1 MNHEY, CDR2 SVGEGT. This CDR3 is CASSYGLAGAHTQYF. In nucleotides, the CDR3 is TGTGCCAGCAGTTACGGGCTAGCGGGAGCACATACGCAGTATTTT.

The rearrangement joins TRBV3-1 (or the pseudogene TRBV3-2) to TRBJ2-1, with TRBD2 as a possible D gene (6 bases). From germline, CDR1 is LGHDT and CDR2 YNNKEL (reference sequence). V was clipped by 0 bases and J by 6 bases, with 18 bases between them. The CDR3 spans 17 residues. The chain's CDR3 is CASSQDLGGGRGNEQFF. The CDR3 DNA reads TGTGCCAGCAGCCAAGACCTCGGGGGAGGTAGAGGCAATGAGCAGTTCTTC.

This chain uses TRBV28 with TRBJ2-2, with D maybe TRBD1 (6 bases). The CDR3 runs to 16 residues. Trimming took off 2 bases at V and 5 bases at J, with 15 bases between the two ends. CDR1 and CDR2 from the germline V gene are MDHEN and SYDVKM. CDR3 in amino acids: CASSLGGQQGTGELFF. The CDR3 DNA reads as TGTGCCAGCAGTTTAGGCGGACAGCAAGGGACCGGGGAGCTGTTTTTT.

CDR3 DNA sequence: TGTGCCAGCAGTTTATTAGTGTCTATCACAGATACGCAGTATTTT. It encodes CASSLLVSITDTQYF. The chain employs TRBV28 and TRBJ2-3, with no clear D. The length of the CDR3 is 15 residues. Trimming took 1 base from V and 2 from J, leaving 10 bases between them. Germline CDR1 reads MDHEN; CDR2 reads SYDVKM.

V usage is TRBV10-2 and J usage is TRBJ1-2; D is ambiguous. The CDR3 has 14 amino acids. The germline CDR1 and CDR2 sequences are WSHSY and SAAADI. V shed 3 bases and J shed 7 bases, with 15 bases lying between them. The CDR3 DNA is TGCGCCAGCAGTGACAGGCCTGTATATGGTGGCTACACCTTC. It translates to CASSDRPVYGGYTF.

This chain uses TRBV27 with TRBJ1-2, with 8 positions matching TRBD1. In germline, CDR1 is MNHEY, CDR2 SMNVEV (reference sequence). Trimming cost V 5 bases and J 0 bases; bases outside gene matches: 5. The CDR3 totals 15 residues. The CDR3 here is CASSPQTGANYGYTF. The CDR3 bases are TGTGCCAGCAGTCCCCAGACAGGGGCTAACTATGGCTACACCTTC.

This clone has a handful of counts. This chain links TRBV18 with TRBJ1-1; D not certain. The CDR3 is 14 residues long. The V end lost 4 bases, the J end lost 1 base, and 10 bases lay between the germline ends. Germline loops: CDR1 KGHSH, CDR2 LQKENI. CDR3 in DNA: TGTGCCAGCTCACGATTTACAGAGAACACTGAAGCTTTCTTT. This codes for CASSRFTENTEAFF.

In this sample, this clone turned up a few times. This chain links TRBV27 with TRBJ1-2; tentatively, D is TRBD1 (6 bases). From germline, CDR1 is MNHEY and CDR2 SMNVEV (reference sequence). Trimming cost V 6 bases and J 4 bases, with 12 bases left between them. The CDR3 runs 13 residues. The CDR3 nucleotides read TGTGCCAGCAGGAGGACAGCTCTCTATGGCTACACCTTC. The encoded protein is CASRRTALYGYTF.

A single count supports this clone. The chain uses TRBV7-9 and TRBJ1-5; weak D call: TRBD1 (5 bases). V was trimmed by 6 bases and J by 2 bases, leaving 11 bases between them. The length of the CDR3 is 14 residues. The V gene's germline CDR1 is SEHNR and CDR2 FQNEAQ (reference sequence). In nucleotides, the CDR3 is TGTGCCAGCAGTACCGGGGGGGGCAATCAGCCCCAGCATTTT. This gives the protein CASSTGGGNQPQHF.

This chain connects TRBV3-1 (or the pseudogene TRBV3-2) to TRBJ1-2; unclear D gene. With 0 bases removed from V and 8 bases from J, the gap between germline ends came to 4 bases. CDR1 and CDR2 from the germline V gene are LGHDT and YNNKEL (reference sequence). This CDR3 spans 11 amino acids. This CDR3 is CASSQERGYTF. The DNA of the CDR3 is TGTGCCAGCAGCCAAGAACGGGGCTACACCTTC.

DNA for the CDR3: TGTGCCAGCCACCCCGGGACAGAGTACAATGAGCAGTTCTTC. Amino acids: CASHPGTEYNEQFF. The gene calls are TRBV6-5 and TRBJ2-1, with 7 bases matching TRBD1. This CDR3 comprises 14 residues. Germline V gene sequence: CDR1 MNHEY, CDR2 SVGAGI. J was trimmed by 4 bases and V by 8 bases; bases with no gene match: 8.

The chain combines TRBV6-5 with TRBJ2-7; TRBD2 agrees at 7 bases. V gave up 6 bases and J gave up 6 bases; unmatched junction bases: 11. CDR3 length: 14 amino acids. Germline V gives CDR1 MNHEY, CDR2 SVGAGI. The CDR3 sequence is CASRGLVFEGEQYF. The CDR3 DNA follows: TGTGCCAGCAGAGGACTAGTTTTCGAAGGCGAGCAGTACTTC.